In this sample, the clone carrying this TCR beta chain turned up a few times. Its specificity is unknown. Construction of the TCRbeta library involved unique molecular identifiers. TCRdb re-called the PCR reads with MiXCR, one entry per CDR3 protein. Here the sample spans about 300,000 distinct CDR3 sequences, just over 7.5% being singletons. The data derive from a study of T-cell reconstitution after alpha-beta-depleted transplantation in children. General study results and limits: One year after transplant, T-cell counts and diversity came mostly from newly produced T cells.

Germline CDR1 and CDR2: SGHAT and FQNNGV. Trimming took off 4 bases at V and 1 base at J, with 22 bases between the two ends. This CDR3 has 19 residues. The TCR sequence derives from a female patient aged 2-9 years who had a stem cell transplant for Fanconi anemia, so the T cells may come from the graft donor. This chain uses TRBV11-2 with TRBJ2-2; no definite D call. Source: peripheral blood, taken 360 days after TCRalphabeta/CD19-depleted stem cell transplant. The CDR3 loop reads CASSSSRWGHKKNTGELFF. The CDR3 DNA is TGTGCCAGCAGCTCAAGTCGGTGGGGTCACAAGAAGAACACCGGGGAGCTGTTTTTT.